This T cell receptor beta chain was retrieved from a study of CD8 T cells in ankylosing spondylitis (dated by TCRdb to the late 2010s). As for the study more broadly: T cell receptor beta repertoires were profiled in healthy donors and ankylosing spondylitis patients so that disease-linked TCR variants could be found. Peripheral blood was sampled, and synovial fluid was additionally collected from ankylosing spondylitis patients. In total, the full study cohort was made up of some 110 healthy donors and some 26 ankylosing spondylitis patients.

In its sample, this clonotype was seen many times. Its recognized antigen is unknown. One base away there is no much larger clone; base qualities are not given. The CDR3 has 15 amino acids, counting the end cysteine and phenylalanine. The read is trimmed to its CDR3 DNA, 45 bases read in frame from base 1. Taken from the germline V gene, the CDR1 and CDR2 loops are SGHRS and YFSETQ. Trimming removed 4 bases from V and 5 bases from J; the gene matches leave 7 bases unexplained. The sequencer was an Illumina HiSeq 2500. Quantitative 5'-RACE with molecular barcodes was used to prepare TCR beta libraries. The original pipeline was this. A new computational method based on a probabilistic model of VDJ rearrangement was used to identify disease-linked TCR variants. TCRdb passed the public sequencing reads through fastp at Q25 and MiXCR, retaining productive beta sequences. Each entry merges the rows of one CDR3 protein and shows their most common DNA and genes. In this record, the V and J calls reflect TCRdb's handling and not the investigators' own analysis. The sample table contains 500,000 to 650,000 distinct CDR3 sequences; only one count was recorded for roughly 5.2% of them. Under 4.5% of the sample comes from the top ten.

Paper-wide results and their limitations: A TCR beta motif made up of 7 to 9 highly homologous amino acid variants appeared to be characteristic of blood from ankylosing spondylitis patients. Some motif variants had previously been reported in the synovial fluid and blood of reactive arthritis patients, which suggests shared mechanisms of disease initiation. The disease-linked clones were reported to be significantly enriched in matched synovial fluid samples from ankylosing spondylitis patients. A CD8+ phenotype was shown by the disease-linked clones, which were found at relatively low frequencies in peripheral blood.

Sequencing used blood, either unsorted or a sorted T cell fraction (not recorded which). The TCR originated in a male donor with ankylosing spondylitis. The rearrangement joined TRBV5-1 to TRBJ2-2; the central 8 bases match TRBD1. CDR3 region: CASSGRTGTTGELFF. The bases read TGCGCCAGCAGCGGGCGGACAGGGACAACCGGGGAGCTGTTTTTT.